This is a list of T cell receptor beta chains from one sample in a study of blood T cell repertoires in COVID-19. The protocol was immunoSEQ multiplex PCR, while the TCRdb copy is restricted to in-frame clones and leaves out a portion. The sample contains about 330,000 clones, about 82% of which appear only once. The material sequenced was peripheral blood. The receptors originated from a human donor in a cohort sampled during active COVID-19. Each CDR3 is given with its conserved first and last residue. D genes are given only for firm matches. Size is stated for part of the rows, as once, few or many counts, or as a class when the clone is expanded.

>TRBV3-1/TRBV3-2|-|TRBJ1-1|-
CASSPPGTFSGTEAFF
TGTGCCAGCAGCCCCCCGGGGACTTTTTCGGGCACTGAAGCTTTCTTT
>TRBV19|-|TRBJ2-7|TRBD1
CATRDSLTYEQYF
TGTGCCACCCGGGACAGCCTGACCTACGAGCAGTACTTC
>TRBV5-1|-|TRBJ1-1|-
CASAREGLTEAFF
TGCGCCAGCGCCAGGGAGGGGTTGACTGAAGCTTTCTTT
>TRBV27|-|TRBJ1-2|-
CASSLQGQGGYTF
TGTGCCAGCAGCCTCCAGGGGCAGGGTGGCTACACCTTC
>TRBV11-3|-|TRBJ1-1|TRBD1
CASSGQENTEAFF
TGTGCCAGCTCAGGACAGGAGAACACTGAAGCTTTCTTT
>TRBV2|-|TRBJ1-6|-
CASRQRDFNSPLHF
TGTGCCAGCAGACAAAGGGACTTCAATTCACCCCTCCACTTT
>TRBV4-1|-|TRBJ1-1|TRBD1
CASSQHGTGKNTEAFF
TGCGCCAGCAGCCAACACGGGACAGGGAAAAACACTGAAGCTTTCTTT
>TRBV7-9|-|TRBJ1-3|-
CASSSDPREQGNTIYF
TGTGCCAGCAGCTCGGACCCCAGGGAACAAGGAAACACCATATATTTT
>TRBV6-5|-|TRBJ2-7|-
CASSYRSGTLSYEQYF
TGTGCCAGCAGTTACCGGTCCGGGACACTCTCCTACGAGCAGTACTTC
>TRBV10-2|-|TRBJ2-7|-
CASRPPGNRQYF
TGCGCCAGCCGGCCCCCGGGGAACAGGCAGTACTTC
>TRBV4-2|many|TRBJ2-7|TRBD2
CASSQDPSGGAYEQYF
TGTGCCAGCAGCCAAGATCCTAGCGGGGGGGCCTACGAGCAGTACTTC
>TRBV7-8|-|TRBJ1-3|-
CASLPGNRERSGNTIYF
TGTGCCAGCCTACCCGGTAACAGGGAAAGGTCCGGAAACACCATATATTTT
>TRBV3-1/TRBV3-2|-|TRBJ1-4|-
CASSQYLANEKLFF
TGTGCCAGCAGCCAATACTTAGCTAACGAAAAACTGTTTTTT
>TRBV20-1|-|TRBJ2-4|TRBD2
CSASLRGGKNIQYF
TGCAGTGCTAGTTTACGCGGGGGAAAAAACATTCAGTACTTC
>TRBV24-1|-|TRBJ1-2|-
CATSDPDGRGYTF
TGTGCCACCAGTGATCCGGACGGGAGGGGCTACACCTTC
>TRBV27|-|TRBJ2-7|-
CASGLEQYF
TGTGCCAGCGGGCTCGAGCAGTACTTC
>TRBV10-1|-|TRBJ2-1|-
CASRDNSYNEQFF
TGCGCCAGCAGGGACAACTCCTACAATGAGCAGTTCTTC
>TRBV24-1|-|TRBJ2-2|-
CATSDHYGQSDGELFF
TGTGCCACCAGTGATCACTACGGACAGAGCGATGGGGAGTTGTTTTTT
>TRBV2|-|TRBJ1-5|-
CASSEADRRNQPQHF
TGTGCCAGCAGTGAAGCCGACAGGAGAAATCAGCCCCAGCATTTT
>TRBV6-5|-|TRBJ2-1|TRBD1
CASSRGRSYNEQFF
TGTGCCAGCAGTAGGGGGCGATCCTACAATGAGCAGTTCTTC
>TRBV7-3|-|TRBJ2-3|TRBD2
CASSLKVAGNTDTQYF
TGTGCCAGCAGCTTAAAGGTAGCGGGGAACACAGATACGCAGTATTTT
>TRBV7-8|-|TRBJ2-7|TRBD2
CASSSLELAGATEQYF
TGTGCCAGCAGCTCGTTGGAGCTAGCGGGGGCAACCGAGCAGTACTTC
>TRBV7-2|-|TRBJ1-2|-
CASSLGRGANGYTF
TGTGCCAGCAGCTTGGGCCGGGGGGCGAATGGCTACACCTTC
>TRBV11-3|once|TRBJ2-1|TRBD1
CASSSGQGVEQFF
TGTGCCAGCAGCTCCGGCCAGGGGGTTGAGCAGTTCTTC
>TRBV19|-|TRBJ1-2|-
CASSPRGDYGYTF
TGTGCCAGTAGTCCAAGGGGTGACTATGGCTACACCTTC
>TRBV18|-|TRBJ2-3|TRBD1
CASSPGTGETDTQYF
TGTGCCAGCTCACCCGGGACAGGGGAAACAGATACGCAGTATTTT
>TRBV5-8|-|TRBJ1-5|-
CASSLAGKGNQPQHF
TGTGCCAGCAGCTTGGCAGGGAAGGGCAATCAGCCCCAGCATTTT
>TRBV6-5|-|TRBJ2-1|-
CASSADRGSYNEQFF
TGTGCCAGCAGCGCTGATAGGGGCAGTTACAATGAGCAGTTCTTC
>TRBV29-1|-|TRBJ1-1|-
CGSDRGGTEAFF
TGCGGCTCCGATAGGGGGGGGACAGAAGCTTTCTTT
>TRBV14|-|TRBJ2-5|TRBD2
CASSLAGAETQYF
TGTGCCAGCAGCCTAGCGGGGGCGGAGACCCAGTACTTC
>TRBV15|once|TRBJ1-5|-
CATSSTWRSRGAPQHF
TGTGCCACCAGCTCAACTTGGAGGTCTCGTGGAGCGCCCCAGCATTTT
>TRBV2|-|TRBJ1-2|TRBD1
CASSSAPDRVNGYTF
TGTGCCAGCTCCTCGGCTCCTGACAGGGTAAATGGCTACACCTTC
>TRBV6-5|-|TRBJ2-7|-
CASSYSGVGYEQYF
TGTGCCAGCAGTTACTCAGGGGTCGGTTACGAGCAGTACTTC
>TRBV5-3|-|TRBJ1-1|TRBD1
CARSAVGTGTMNTEAFF
TGTGCCAGAAGCGCCGTCGGGACAGGGACCATGAACACTGAAGCTTTCTTT
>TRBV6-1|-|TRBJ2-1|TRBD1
CASSESRGRAEQFF
TGTGCCAGCAGTGAAAGCAGGGGGCGGGCTGAGCAGTTCTTC
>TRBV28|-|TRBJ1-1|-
CASNLVPNMNTEAFF
TGTGCCAGCAACCTCGTACCGAACATGAACACTGAAGCTTTCTTT
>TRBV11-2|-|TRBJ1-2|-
CASSGRGNYGYTF
TGTGCCAGCAGCGGAAGGGGGAACTATGGCTACACCTTC
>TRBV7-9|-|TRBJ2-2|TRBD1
CASSLAGQGDTGELFF
TGTGCCAGCAGCTTAGCGGGACAGGGGGACACCGGGGAGCTGTTTTTT
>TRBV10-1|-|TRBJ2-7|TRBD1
CASIPGQGAYEQYF
TGCGCCAGCATTCCGGGACAGGGGGCTTACGAGCAGTACTTC
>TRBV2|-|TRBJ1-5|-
CASSVTENQPQHF
TGTGCCAGCAGTGTTACAGAGAATCAGCCCCAGCATTTT
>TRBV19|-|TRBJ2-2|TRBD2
CASSILRGGFSTGELFF
TGTGCCAGTAGTATTCTGCGGGGGGGCTTTAGCACCGGGGAGCTGTTTTTT
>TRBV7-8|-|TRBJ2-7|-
CASSLDPQAYEQYF
TGTGCCAGCAGCTTAGATCCACAGGCCTACGAGCAGTACTTC
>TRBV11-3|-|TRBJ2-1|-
CASSSQGWDEQFF
TGTGCCAGCAGCTCACAGGGTTGGGATGAGCAGTTCTTC
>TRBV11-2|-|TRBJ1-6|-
CASSFQGANNSPLHF
TGTGCCAGCAGCTTCCAGGGTGCTAATAATTCACCCCTCCACTTT
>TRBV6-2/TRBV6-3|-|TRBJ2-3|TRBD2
CASSFSGGADTQYF
TGTGCCAGCAGTTTCAGCGGGGGAGCAGATACGCAGTATTTT
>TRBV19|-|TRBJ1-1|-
CASSIEGQTRAFF
TGTGCCAGTAGTATAGAAGGACAGACTCGAGCTTTCTTT
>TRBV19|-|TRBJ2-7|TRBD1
CASSIETGAEQYF
TGTGCCAGTAGTATCGAGACAGGGGCCGAGCAGTACTTC
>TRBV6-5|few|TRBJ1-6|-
CASSFGGNYNSPLHF
TGTGCCAGCAGTTTTGGGGGGAATTATAATTCACCCCTCCACTTT